The source of this TCR beta chain is a study of blood T cells in healthy people across ages. PCR was performed a second time for about 6 to 11 cycles using a sample-barcoded 5' primer and a J-beta primer mix. Every individual sample yielded 2.5 million or more paired-end reads (each containing CDR3). TCRdb reprocessed the 5' RACE reads with MiXCR, giving one entry per CDR3 protein. Of about 580,000 distinct CDR3 sequences detected, around half appear once; the ten largest clones hold under 30%. This clonotype was seen at least ten times. Trimming removed 1 base at V and 7 bases at J, with 7 bases between. This CDR3 region has 12 residues. From germline, CDR1 is SGHDN and CDR2 FVKESK.

The sample was blood. The sequence was collected from an elderly man in good health. This chain joins TRBV14 and TRBJ1-2; D call uncertain. The CDR3 sequence: CASSQAGFGYTF. The CDR3 DNA reads TGTGCCAGCAGCCAAGCAGGTTTTGGCTACACCTTC.